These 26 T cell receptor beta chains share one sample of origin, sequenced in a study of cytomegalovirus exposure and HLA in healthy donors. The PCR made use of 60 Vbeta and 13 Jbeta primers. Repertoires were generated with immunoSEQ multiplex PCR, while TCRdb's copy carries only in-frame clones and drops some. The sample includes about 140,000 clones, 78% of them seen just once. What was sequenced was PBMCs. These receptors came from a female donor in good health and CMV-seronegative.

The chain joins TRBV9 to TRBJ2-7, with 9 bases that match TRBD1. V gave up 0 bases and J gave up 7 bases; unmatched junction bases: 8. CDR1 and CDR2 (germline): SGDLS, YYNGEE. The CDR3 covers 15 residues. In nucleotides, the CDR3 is TGTGCCAGCAGCGTAGATGGGACAGGGAGGCCTGAGCAGTACTTC. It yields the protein CASSVDGTGRPEQYF.

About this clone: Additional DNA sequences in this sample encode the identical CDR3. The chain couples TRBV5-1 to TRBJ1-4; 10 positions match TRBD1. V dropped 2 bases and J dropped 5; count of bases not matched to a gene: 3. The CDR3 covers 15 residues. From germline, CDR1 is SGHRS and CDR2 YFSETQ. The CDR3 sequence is CASSLRTGGNEKLFF. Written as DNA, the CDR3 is TGCGCCAGCAGCTTAAGGACAGGGGGAAATGAAAAACTGTTTTTT.

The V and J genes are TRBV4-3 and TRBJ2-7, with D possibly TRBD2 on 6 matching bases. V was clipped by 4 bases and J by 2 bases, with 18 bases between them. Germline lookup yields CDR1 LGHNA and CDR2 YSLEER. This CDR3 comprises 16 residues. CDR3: CASSRGLGGKPYEQYF. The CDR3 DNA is TGCGCCAGCAGCCGAGGTCTGGGGGGAAAACCCTACGAGCAGTACTTC.

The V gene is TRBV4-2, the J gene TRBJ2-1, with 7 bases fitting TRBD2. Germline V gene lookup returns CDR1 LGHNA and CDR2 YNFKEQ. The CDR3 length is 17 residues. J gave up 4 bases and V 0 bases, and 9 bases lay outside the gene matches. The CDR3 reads CASSQDLTSILYNEQFF. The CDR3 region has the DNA TGTGCCAGCAGCCAAGATCTGACTAGCATCTTATACAATGAGCAGTTCTTC.

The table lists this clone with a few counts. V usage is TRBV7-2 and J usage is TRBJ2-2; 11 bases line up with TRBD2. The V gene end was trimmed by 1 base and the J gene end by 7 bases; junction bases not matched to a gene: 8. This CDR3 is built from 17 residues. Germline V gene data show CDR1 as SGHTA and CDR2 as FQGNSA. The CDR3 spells CASSLVLAGGWSGELFF. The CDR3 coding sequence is TGTGCCAGCAGCTTAGTTCTAGCGGGGGGATGGAGCGGGGAGCTGTTTTTT.

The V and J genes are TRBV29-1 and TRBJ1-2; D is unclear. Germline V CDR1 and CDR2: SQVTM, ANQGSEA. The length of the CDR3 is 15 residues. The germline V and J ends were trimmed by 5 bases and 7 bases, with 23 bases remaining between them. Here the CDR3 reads CSVLTPTGIKGGYTF. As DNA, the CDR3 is TGCAGCGTTTTAACCCCCACGGGGATAAAGGGTGGCTACACCTTC.

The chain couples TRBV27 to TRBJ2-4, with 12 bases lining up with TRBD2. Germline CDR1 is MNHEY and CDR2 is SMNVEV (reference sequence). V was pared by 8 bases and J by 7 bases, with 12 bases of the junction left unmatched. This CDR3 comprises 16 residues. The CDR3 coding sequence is TGTGCCAGCGGAAGCCTTACTAGCGGGAGGTCGAACATTCAGTACTTC. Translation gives CASGSLTSGRSNIQYF.

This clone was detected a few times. The CDR3 DNA sequence: TGTGCCAGCAGTGTCGCAGGCTCTAATTCTCCCTACGAGCAGTACTTC. This codes for CASSVAGSNSPYEQYF. The rearrangement links TRBV6-1 to TRBJ2-5, with D unresolved. TRBJ2-7 explains the end of the DNA better; the J call may be wrong. CDR3 size: 16 residues. Germline V gene lookup returns CDR1 MNHNS and CDR2 SASEGT.

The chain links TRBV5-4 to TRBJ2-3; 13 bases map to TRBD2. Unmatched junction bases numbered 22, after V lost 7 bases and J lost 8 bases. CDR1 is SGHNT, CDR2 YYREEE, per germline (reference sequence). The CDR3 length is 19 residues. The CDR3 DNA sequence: TGTGCCAGCTCCCCCTCCGGGACTAGCGGGGAAACAGAATGGGGTACGCAGTATTTT. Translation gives CASSPSGTSGETEWGTQYF.

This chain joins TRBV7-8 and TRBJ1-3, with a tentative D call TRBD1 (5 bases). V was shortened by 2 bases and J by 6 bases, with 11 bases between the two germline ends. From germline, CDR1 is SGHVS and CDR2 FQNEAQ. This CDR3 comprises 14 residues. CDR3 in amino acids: CASSLHQGENTIYF. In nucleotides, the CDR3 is TGTGCCAGCAGCTTACACCAGGGTGAAAACACCATATATTTT.

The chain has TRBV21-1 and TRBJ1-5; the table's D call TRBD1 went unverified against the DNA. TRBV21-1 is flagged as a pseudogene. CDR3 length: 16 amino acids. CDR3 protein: CASSKEYATGWKPQHF. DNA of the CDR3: TGTGCCAGCAGCAAAGAATACGCGACAGGTTGGAAGCCCCAGCATTTT.

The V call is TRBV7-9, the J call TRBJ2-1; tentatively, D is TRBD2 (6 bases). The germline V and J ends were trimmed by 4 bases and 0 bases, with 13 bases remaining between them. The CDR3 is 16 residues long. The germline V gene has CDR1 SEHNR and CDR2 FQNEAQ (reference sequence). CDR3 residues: CASSSLGGLSYNEQFF. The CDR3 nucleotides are TGTGCCAGCAGCTCCCTCGGAGGGCTCTCCTACAATGAGCAGTTCTTC.

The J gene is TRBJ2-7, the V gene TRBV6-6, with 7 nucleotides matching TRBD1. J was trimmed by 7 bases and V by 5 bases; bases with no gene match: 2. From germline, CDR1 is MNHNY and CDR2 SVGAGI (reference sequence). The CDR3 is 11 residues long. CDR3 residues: CASSQQGEQYF. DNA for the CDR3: TGTGCCAGCAGTCAACAGGGGGAGCAGTACTTC.

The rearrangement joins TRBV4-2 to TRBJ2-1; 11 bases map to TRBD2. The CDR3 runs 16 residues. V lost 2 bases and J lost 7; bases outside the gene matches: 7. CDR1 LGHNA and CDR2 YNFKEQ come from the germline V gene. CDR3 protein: CASSQFGSGGANEQFF. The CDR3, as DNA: TGTGCCAGCAGCCAATTCGGTAGCGGGGGGGCAAATGAGCAGTTCTTC.

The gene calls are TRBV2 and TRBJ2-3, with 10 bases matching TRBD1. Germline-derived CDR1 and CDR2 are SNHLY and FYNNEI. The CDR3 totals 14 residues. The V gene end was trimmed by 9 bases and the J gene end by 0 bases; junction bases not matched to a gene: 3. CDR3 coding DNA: TGTGCCAGTCGGACAGGGGGTAGCACAGATACGCAGTATTTT. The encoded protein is CASRTGGSTDTQYF.

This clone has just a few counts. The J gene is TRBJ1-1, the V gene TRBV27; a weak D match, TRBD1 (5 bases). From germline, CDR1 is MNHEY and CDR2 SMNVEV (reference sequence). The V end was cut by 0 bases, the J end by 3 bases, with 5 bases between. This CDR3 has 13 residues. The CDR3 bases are TGTGCCAGCAGTTTATCGACAGACACTGAAGCTTTCTTT. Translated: CASSLSTDTEAFF.

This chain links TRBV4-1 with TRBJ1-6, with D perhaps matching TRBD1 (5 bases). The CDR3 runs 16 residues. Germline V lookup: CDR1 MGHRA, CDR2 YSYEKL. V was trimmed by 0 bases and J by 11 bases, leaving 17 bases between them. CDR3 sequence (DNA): TGCGCCAGCAGCCAAGATTTTGCGACTTACAGGACACCCCTCCACTTT. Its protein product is CASSQDFATYRTPLHF.

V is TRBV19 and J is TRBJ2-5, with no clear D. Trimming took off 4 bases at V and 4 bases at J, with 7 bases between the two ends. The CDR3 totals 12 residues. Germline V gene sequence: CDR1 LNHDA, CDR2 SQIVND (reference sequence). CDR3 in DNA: TGTGCCAGTAGTAAAAACGGAGAGACCCAGTACTTC. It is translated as CASSKNGETQYF.

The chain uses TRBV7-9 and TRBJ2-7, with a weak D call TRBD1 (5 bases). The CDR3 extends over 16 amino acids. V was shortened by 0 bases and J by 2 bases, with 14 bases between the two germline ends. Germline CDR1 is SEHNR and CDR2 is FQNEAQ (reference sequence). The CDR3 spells CASSLAGQGSPYEQYF. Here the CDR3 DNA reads TGTGCCAGCAGCTTAGCCGGGCAGGGAAGCCCCTACGAGCAGTACTTC.

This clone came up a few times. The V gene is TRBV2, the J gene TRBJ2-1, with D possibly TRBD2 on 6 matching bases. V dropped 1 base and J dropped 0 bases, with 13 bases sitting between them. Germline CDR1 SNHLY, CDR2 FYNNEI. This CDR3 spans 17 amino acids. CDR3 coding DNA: TGTGCCAGCAGTGAAGTTGTATTCGGGGGCTCCTACAATGAGCAGTTCTTC. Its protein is CASSEVVFGGSYNEQFF.

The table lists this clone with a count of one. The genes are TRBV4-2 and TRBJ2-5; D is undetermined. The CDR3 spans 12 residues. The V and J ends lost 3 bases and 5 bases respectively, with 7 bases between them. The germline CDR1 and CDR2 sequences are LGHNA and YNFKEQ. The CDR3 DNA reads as TGTGCCAGCAGCCAGATCGGGGAGACCCAGTACTTC. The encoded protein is CASSQIGETQYF.

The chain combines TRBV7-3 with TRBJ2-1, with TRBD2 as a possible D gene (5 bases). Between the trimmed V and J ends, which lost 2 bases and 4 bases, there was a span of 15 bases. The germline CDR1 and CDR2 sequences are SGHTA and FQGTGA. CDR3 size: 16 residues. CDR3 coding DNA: TGTGCCAGCAGCTTACTAGGAGCGGCTATATACAATGAGCAGTTCTTC. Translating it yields CASSLLGAAIYNEQFF.

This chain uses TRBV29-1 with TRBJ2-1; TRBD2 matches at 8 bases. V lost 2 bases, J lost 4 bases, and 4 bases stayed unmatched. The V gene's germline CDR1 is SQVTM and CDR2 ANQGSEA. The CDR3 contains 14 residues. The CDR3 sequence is CSVEWAGGYNEQFF. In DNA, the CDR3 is TGCAGCGTTGAATGGGCGGGGGGTTACAATGAGCAGTTCTTC.

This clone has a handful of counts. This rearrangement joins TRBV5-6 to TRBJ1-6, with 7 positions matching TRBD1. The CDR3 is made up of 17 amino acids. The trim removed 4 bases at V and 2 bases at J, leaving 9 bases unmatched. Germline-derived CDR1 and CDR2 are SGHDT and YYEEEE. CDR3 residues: CASSPKGQYPYNSPLHF. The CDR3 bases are TGTGCCAGCAGCCCGAAGGGACAGTACCCCTATAATTCACCCCTCCACTTT.

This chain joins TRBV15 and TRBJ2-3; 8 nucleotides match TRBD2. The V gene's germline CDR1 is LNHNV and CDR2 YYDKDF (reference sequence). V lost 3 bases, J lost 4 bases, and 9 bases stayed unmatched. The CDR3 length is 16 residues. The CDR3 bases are TGTGCCACCAGCAGCCCCGACTTAGCGGGGTCAGATACGCAGTATTTT. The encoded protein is CATSSPDLAGSDTQYF.

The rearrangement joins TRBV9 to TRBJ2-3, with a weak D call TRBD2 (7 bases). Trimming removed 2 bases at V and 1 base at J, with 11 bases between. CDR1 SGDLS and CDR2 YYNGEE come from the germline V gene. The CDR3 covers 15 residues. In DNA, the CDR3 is TGTGCCAGCAGCGTGGGAGGGGGGGGCACAGATACGCAGTATTTT. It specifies CASSVGGGGTDTQYF.